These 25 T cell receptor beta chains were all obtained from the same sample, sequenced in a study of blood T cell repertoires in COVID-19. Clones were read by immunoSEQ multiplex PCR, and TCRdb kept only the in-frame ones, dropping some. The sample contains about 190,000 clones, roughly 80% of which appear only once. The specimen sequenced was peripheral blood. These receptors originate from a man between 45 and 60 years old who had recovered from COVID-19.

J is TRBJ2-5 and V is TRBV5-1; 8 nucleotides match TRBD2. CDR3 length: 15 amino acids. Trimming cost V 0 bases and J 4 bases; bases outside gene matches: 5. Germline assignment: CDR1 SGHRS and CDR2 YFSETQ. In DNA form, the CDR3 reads TGCGCCAGCAGCTTGGGTAGCGGGAACGGAGAGACCCAGTACTTC. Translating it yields CASSLGSGNGETQYF.

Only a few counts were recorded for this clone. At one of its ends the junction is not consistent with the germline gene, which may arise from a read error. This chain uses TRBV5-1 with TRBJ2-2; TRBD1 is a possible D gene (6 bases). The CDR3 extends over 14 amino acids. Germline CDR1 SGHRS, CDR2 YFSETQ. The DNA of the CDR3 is TGCGCCACCAGCTTCCGGCAGGGGATCGGGGAGCTGTTTTTT. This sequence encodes CATSFRQGIGELFF.

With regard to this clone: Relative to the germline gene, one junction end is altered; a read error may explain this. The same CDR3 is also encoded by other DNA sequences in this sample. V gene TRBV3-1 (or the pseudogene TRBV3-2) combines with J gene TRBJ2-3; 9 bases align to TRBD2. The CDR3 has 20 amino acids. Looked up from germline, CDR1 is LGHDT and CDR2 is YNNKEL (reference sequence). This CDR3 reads CASSQDLGAGGLGNSDTQYF. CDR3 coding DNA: TGTGCCAGCAGCCAAGATTTAGGCGCGGGAGGGTTGGGAAATTCAGATACACAGTATTTT.

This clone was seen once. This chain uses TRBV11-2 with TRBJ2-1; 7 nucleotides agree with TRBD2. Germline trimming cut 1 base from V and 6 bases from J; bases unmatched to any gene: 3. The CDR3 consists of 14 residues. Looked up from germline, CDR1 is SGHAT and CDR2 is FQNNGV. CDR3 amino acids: CASSLAGGPNEQFF. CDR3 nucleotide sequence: TGTGCCAGCAGCTTAGCGGGAGGACCCAATGAGCAGTTCTTC. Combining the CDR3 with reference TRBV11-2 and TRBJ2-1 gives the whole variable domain EAGVAQSPRYKIIEKRQSVAFWCNPISGHATLYWYQQILGQGPKLLIQFQNNGVVDDSQLPKDRFSAERLKGVDSTLKIQPAKLEDSAVYLCASSLAGGPNEQFFGPGTRLTVL.

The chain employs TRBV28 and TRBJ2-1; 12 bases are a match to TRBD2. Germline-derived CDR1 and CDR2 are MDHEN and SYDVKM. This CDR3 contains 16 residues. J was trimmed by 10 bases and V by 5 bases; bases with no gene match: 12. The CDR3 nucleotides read TGTGCCAGCAGTACCATTCCGGGACTAGCGGGTGGCGAGCAGTTCTTC. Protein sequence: CASSTIPGLAGGEQFF.

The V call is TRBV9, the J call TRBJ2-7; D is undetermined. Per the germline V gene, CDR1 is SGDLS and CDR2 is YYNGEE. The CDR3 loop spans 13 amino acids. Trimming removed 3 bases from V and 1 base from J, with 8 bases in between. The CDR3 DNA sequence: TGTGCCAGCAGCGCCCCCTATTCCTACGAGCAGTACTTC. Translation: CASSAPYSYEQYF.

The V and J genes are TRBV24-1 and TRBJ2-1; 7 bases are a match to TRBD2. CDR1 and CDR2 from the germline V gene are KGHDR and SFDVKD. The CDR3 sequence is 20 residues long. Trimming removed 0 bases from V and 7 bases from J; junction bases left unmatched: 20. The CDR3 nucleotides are TGTGCCACCAGTGATTTGCCCCCCCAGGTTCGGGGGGTACATTTGAATGAGCAGTTCTTC. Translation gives CATSDLPPQVRGVHLNEQFF.

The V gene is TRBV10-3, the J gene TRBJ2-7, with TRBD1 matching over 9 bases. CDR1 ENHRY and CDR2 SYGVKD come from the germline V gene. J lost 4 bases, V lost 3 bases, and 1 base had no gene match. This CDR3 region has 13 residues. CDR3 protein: CAISEQGAYEQYF. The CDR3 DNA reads TGTGCCATCAGTGAACAGGGGGCATACGAGCAGTACTTC.

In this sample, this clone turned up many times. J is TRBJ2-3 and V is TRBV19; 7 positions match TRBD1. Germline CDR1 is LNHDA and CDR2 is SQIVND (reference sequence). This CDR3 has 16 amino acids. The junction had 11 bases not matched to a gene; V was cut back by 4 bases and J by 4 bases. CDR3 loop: CASSTRTGFGADTQYF. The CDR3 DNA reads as TGTGCCAGTAGTACAAGGACAGGTTTTGGTGCAGATACGCAGTATTTT.

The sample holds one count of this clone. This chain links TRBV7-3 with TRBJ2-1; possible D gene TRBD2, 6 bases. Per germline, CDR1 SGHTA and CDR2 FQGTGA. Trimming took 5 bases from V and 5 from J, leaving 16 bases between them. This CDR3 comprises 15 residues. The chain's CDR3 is CASSAGGARNNEQFF. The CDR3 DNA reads TGTGCCAGCAGCGCAGGCGGGGCTAGAAACAATGAGCAGTTCTTC.

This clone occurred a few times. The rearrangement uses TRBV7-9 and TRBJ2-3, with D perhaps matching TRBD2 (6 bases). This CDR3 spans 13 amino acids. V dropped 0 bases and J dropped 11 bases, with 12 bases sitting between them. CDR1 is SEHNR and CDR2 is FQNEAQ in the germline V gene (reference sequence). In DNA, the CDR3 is TGTGCCAGCAGCTTAGCTGCCGGAGCGGGGCAGTATTTT. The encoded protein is CASSLAAGAGQYF.

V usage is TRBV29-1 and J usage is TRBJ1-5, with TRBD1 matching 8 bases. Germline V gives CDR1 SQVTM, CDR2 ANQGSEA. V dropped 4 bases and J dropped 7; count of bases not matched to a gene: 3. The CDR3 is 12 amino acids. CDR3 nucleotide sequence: TGCAGCGTTGGACAGGGGCAACAGCCCCAGCATTTT. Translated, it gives CSVGQGQQPQHF.

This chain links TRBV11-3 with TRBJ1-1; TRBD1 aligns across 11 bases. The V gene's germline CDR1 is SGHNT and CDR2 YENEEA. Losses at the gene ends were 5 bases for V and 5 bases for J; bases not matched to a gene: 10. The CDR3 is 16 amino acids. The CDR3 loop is CASSPQGTGGYTEAFF. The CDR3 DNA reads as TGTGCCAGCAGCCCTCAGGGGACAGGGGGTTATACTGAAGCTTTCTTT.

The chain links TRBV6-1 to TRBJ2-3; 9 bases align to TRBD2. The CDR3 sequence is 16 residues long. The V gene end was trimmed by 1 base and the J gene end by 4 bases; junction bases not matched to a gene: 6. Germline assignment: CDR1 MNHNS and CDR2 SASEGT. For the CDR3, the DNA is TGTGCCAGCAGTGAAGTCGGCGGGAGGGCCGCAGATACGCAGTATTTT. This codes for CASSEVGGRAADTQYF.

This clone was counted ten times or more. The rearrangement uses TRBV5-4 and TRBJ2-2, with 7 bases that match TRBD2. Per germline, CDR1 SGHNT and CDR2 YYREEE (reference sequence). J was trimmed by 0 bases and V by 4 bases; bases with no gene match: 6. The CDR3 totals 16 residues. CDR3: CASSPVGLANTGELFF. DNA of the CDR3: TGTGCCAGCAGCCCCGTTGGACTAGCGAACACCGGGGAGCTGTTTTTT.

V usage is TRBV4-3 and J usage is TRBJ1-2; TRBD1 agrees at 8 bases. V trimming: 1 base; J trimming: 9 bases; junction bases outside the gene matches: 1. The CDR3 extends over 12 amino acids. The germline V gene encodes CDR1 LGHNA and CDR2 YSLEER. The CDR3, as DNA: TGCGCCAGCAGCCAAGGGGACAGGAGCTACACCTTC. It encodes CASSQGDRSYTF.

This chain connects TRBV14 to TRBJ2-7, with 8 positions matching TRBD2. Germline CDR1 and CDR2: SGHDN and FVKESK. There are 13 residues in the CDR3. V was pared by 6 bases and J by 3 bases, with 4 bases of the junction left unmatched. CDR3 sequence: CASSRAGDYEQYF. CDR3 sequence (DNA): TGTGCCAGCAGTCGAGCGGGAGACTACGAGCAGTACTTC.

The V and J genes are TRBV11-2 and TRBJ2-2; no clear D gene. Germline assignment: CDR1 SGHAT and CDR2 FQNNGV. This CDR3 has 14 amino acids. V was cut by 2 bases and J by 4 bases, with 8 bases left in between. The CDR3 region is CASSLFSVTGELFF. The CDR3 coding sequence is TGTGCCAGCAGCTTATTCTCAGTCACCGGGGAGCTGTTTTTT.

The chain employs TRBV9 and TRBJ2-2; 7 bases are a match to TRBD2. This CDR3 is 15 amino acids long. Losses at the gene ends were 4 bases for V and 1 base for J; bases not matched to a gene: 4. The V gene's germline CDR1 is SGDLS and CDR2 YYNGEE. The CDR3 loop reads CASSRGGLNTGELFF. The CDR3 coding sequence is TGTGCCAGCAGCCGGGGAGGGCTGAACACCGGGGAGCTGTTTTTT.

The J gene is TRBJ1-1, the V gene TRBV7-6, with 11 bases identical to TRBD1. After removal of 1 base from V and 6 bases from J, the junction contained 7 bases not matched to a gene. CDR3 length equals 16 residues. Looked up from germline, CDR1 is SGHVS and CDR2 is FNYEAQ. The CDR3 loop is CASSLDSGTGGSEAFF. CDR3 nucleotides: TGTGCCAGCAGCTTAGATAGCGGGACAGGGGGTTCTGAAGCTTTCTTT.

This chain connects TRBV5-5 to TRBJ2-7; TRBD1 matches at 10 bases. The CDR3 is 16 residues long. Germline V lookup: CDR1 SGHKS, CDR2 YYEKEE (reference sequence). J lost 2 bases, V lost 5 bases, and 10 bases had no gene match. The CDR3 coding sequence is TGTGCCAGCAGGCTACCGGGACAGGGGATCACCTACGAGCAGTACTTC. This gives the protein CASRLPGQGITYEQYF.

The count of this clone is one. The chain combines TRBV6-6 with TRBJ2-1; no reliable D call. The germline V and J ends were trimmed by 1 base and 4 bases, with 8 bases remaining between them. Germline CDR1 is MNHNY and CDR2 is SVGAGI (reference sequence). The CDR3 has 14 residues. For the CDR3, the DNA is TGTGCCAGCAGTTACTATCTGTCGTACAATGAGCAGTTCTTC. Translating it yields CASSYYLSYNEQFF.

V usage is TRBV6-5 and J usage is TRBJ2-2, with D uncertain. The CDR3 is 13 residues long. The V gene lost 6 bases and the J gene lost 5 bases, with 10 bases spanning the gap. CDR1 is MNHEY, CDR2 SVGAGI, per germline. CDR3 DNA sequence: TGTGCCAGCAGACGCGGAGTAACCGGGGAGCTGTTTTTT. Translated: CASRRGVTGELFF.

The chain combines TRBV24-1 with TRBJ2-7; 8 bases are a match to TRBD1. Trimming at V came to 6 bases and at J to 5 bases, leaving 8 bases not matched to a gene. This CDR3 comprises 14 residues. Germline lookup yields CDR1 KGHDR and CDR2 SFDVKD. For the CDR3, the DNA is TGTGCCACCAGTAGAGGACAGGGTCTTCACGAGCAGTACTTC. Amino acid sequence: CATSRGQGLHEQYF.

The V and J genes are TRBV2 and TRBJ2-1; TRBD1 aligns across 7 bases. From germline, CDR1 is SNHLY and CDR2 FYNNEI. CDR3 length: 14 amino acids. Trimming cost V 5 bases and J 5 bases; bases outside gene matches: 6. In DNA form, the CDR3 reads TGTGCCAGCAGTTCAGGGGGTTTTAACAATGAGCAGTTCTTC. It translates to CASSSGGFNNEQFF.